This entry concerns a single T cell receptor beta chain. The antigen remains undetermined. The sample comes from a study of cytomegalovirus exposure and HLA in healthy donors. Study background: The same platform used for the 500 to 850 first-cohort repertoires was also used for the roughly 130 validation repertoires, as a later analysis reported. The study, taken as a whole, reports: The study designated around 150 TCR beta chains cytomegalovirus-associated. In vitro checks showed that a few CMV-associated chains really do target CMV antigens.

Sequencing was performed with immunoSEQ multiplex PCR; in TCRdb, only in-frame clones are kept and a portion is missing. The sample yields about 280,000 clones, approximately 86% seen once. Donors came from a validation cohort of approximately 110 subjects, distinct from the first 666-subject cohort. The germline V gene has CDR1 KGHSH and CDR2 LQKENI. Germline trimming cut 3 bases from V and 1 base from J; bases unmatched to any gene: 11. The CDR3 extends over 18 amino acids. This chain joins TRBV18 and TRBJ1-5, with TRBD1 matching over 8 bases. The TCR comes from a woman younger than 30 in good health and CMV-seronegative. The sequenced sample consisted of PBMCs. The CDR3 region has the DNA TGTGCCAGCTCACCGGCGTCCGGACAGGGACCGAGCAATCAGCCCCAGCATTTT. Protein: CASSPASGQGPSNQPQHF.